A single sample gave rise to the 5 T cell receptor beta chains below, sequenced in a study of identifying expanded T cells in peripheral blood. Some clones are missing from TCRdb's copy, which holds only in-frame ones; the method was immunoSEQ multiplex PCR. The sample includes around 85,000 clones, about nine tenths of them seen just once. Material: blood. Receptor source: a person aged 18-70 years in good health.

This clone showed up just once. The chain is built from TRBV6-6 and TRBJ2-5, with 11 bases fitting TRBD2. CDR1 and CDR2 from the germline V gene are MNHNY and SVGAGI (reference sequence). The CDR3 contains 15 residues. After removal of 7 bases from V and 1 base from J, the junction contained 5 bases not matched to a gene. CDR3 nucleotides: TGTGCCAGCACCTCGGGACTAGCGGCCCAAGAGACCCAGTACTTC. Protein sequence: CASTSGLAAQETQYF.

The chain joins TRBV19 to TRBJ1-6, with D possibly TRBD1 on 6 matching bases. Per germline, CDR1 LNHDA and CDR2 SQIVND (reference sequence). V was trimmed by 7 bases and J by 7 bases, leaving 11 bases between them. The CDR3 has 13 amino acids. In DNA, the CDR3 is TGTGCCAGTAATCCGGGGACAAATTCACCCCTCCACTTT. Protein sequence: CASNPGTNSPLHF.

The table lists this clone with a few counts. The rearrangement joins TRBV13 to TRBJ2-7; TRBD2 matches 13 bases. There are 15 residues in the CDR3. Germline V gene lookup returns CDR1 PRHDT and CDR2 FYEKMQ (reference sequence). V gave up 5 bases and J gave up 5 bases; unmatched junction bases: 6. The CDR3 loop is CASSPHGLAGDEQYF. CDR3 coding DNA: TGTGCCAGCAGCCCCCATGGACTAGCGGGAGACGAGCAGTACTTC.

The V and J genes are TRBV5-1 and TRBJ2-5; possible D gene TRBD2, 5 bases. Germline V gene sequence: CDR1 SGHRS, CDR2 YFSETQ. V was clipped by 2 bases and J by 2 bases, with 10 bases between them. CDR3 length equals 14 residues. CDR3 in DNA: TGCGCCAGCAGCTTCTCCGGGAATCAAGAGACCCAGTACTTC. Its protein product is CASSFSGNQETQYF.

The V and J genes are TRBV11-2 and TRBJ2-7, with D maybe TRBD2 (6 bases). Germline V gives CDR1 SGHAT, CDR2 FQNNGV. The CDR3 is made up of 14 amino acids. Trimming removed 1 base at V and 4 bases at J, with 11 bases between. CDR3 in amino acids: CASSLGGATYEQYF. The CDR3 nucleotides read TGTGCCAGCAGCTTAGGCGGGGCAACTTACGAGCAGTACTTC.